These 20 T cell receptor beta chains came from one sample sequenced in a study of blood T cells in healthy people across ages. Then a second PCR, running roughly 6 to 12 cycles, was carried out with a sample-barcoded 5' primer and a J-beta primer mix. Using its own MiXCR run on the 5' RACE reads, TCRdb lists one record per CDR3 protein. The sample consists of about 1.6 million distinct CDR3 sequences, almost 35% of them appearing once. The source material was blood. These receptor sequences come from a woman aged 30 to 39 in good health.

This clonotype was seen a single time. This sequence joins TRBV11-2 and TRBJ2-5, with TRBD2 as a possible D gene (5 bases). CDR3 length equals 14 residues. Trimming took 5 bases from V and 5 from J, leaving 15 bases between them. CDR1 SGHAT and CDR2 FQNNGV come from the germline V gene. CDR3 loop: CASSPWGVRETQYF. Written as DNA, the CDR3 is TGTGCCAGCAGCCCATGGGGAGTTCGGGAGACCCAGTACTTC.

Concerning this clonotype itself: Just one base apart from a much larger clone, this may be a read error. In DNA form, the CDR3 reads TGTGCCAGCAACCAAGACAGGGGGCACAACGAGCAGTACTTC. Its translation: CASNQDRGHNEQYF. This chain links TRBV12-3 or TRBV12-4 with TRBJ2-5; 10 nucleotides agree with TRBD1. The J call may be incorrect, as the DNA end agrees better with TRBJ2-7. CDR3 size: 14 residues.

The V call is TRBV28, the J call TRBJ2-6; D is ambiguous. Per germline, CDR1 MDHEN and CDR2 SYDVKM. This CDR3 is built from 15 residues. Trimming removed 3 bases at V and 2 bases at J, with 8 bases between. CDR3 sequence (DNA): TGTGCCAGCAGTTTCTCGGCCGCTGGGGCCAACGTCCTGACTTTC. Protein: CASSFSAAGANVLTF.

This clonotype was detected a few times. CDR3 DNA sequence: TGTGCCAGCAGCCGACGGACTAGCGGAAGCACAGATACGCAGTATTTT. It yields the protein CASSRRTSGSTDTQYF. The chain carries TRBV12-3 or TRBV12-4 and TRBJ2-3; TRBD2 agrees at 10 bases. The V segment lost 6 bases and the J segment 0 bases; nucleotides outside the gene matches: 6. The CDR3 is 16 residues long.

The rearrangement joins TRBV4-2 to TRBJ1-4; D is perhaps TRBD1 (5 bases). The germline V gene encodes CDR1 LGHNA and CDR2 YNFKEQ. V was clipped by 0 bases and J by 6 bases, with 17 bases between them. This CDR3 is built from 17 residues. The DNA for the CDR3 is TGTGCCAGCAGCCAAGAAAGCGCCGGGGCCACGTATGAAAAACTGTTTTTT. Translating it yields CASSQESAGATYEKLFF.

This clonotype was detected only once. This may stem from a read error, because a much larger clone lies one nucleotide away. The J gene is TRBJ2-7, the V gene TRBV5-6; D may be TRBD2 (5 bases). The CDR3 has 14 residues. V dropped 3 bases and J dropped 0 bases, with 10 bases sitting between them. Germline CDR1 and CDR2: SGHDT and YYEEEE. CDR3 loop: CASSWIGSSYEQYF. CDR3 in DNA: TGTGCCAGCAGCTGGATTGGGAGCTCCTACGAGCAGTACTTC.

The genes are TRBV25-1 and TRBJ1-5; no reliable D call. The germline gives CDR1 MGHDK, CDR2 SYGVNS. Trimming shortened V by 2 bases and J by 4 bases, and 9 bases separated the two germline ends. The CDR3 extends over 14 amino acids. DNA for the CDR3: TGTGCCAGCAGTGAACGGGGTGATAATCAGCCCCAGCATTTT. Translation gives CASSERGDNQPQHF.

The chain recombines TRBV11-2 with TRBJ1-1; D unresolved. The germline CDR1 and CDR2 sequences are SGHAT and FQNNGV. The V and J ends lost 5 bases and 1 base respectively, with 14 bases between them. CDR3 length: 15 amino acids. In nucleotides, the CDR3 is TGTGCCAGCAGCGCCACCGGGCACCGGAACACTGAAGCTTTCTTT. Protein: CASSATGHRNTEAFF.

The chain employs TRBV3-1 and TRBJ1-6, with TRBD1 as a possible D gene (6 bases). The V and J ends lost 4 bases and 10 bases respectively, with 14 bases between them. Germline CDR1 reads LGHDT; CDR2 reads YNNKEL (reference sequence). The CDR3 sequence is 14 residues long. CDR3: CASSRLRGDSPLHF. In DNA form, the CDR3 reads TGTGCCAGCAGCCGACTCAGGGGCGACTCACCCCTCCACTTT.

This clonotype was seen a handful of times. The chain is built from TRBV4-1 and TRBJ2-3; unclear D gene. With 0 bases removed from V and 2 bases from J, the gap between germline ends came to 9 bases. Germline-derived CDR1 and CDR2 are MGHRA and YSYEKL. The CDR3 runs 15 residues. CDR3 DNA sequence: TGCGCCAGCAGCCAAGAGGTCGGTGTCACAGATACGCAGTATTTT. Residues: CASSQEVGVTDTQYF.

The chain recombines TRBV6-6 with TRBJ2-6, with 9 bases lining up with TRBD1. Looked up from germline, CDR1 is MNHNY and CDR2 is SVGAGI (reference sequence). This CDR3 region has 17 residues. V was clipped by 3 bases and J by 3 bases; unmatched bases: 6. The CDR3 DNA is TGTGCCAGCAGTTATGGGACAGGGTACTTTGGGGCCAACGTCCTGACTTTC. It specifies CASSYGTGYFGANVLTF.

The chain uses TRBV5-1 and TRBJ2-1; tentatively, D is TRBD1 (5 bases). The germline gives CDR1 SGHRS, CDR2 YFSETQ. The CDR3 runs to 16 residues. V lost 0 bases and J lost 0, with 10 bases in between. This CDR3 reads CASSLVGVPSYNEQFF. The CDR3 nucleotides are TGCGCCAGCAGCTTGGTAGGGGTCCCCTCCTACAATGAGCAGTTCTTC.

This clonotype has a count of ten or more. This chain links TRBV7-8 with TRBJ2-3, with D tentatively TRBD1 or TRBD2 (6 bases each). Looked up from germline, CDR1 is SGHVS and CDR2 is FQNEAQ. The CDR3 covers 15 residues. Trimming left V 1 base short and J 1 base short, with 9 bases between. In nucleotides, the CDR3 is TGTGCCAGCAGCTTAGATCGGGGGCGCACAGATACGCAGTATTTT. Protein sequence: CASSLDRGRTDTQYF.

The V gene is TRBV6-6, the J gene TRBJ2-7; no reliable D call. V lost 2 bases and J lost 6, with 8 bases in between. The CDR3 has 12 amino acids. The germline gives CDR1 MNHNY, CDR2 SVGAGI (reference sequence). This CDR3 is CASSYDDTEQYF. The CDR3 DNA follows: TGTGCCAGCAGTTACGACGACACCGAGCAGTACTTC.

This clonotype was observed a few times. The chain uses TRBV11-2 and TRBJ1-2; tentatively, D is TRBD1 (5 bases). The CDR3 is made up of 16 amino acids. The germline CDR1 and CDR2 sequences are SGHAT and FQNNGV. Trimming left V 9 bases short and J 4 bases short, with 24 bases between. This CDR3 is CASSPLLGRRGYGYTF. The CDR3 bases are TGTGCCAGTAGCCCTCTACTCGGCCGAAGGGGCTATGGCTACACCTTC.

This clonotype was detected a few times. The CDR3 loop reads CASSLGQQQPQHF. The DNA for the CDR3 is TGTGCCAGCAGTTTAGGACAACAGCAGCCCCAGCATTTT. The chain couples TRBV12-3 or TRBV12-4 to TRBJ1-5, with D unclear. The CDR3 spans 13 residues. V lost 1 base, J lost 7 bases, and 8 bases lay in between.

The chain is built from TRBV5-1 and TRBJ2-5, with D possibly matching TRBD2 (7 bases). CDR1 is SGHRS, CDR2 YFSETQ, per germline. V dropped 3 bases and J dropped 0 bases, with 21 bases sitting between them. The CDR3 covers 18 residues. CDR3 coding DNA: TGCGCCAGCAGCTCCGGGGTTGGCGGGGGCCCGTACCAAGAGACCCAGTACTTC. This translates into CASSSGVGGGPYQETQYF.

This clonotype was seen a single time. J is TRBJ1-5 and V is TRBV2; a possible D gene is TRBD1 (6 bases). V gave up 3 bases and J gave up 8 bases, with 14 bases separating them. From germline, CDR1 is SNHLY and CDR2 FYNNEI. This CDR3 has 14 residues. The CDR3 loop reads CASSEKQGLKPQHF. The CDR3 DNA sequence: TGTGCCAGCAGTGAGAAACAGGGTCTAAAGCCCCAGCATTTT.

This clonotype was seen a few times. The chain links TRBV7-7 to TRBJ1-1; a weak D match, TRBD1 (5 bases). This CDR3 is built from 13 residues. Per the germline V gene, CDR1 is SSHAT and CDR2 is FNYEAQ (reference sequence). V lost 5 bases and J 3 bases, leaving 10 bases between the germline ends. CDR3: CASSRGDHTEAFF. The CDR3 DNA reads as TGTGCCAGCAGCCGGGGGGACCACACTGAAGCTTTCTTT. The whole variable domain, remainder taken from reference TRBV7-7 and TRBJ1-1, is GAGVSQSPRYKVTKRGQDVTLRCDPISSHATLYWYQQALGQGPEFLTYFNYEAQPDKSGLPSDRFSAERPEGSISTLTIQRTEQRDSAMYRCASSRGDHTEAFFGQGTRLTVV.

The chain is built from TRBV28 and TRBJ2-3, with 8 bases matching TRBD2. CDR1 is MDHEN, CDR2 SYDVKM, per germline. CDR3 length: 15 residues. The junction had 4 bases not matched to a gene; V was cut back by 3 bases and J by 2 bases. The CDR3 reads CASSFHSGNTDTQYF. The CDR3 nucleotides read TGTGCCAGCAGTTTCCATAGCGGGAACACAGATACGCAGTATTTT. Full variable domain (remainder filled in from reference TRBV28 and TRBJ2-3): DVKVTQSSRYLVKRTGEKVFLECVQDMDHENMFWYRQDPGLGLRLIYFSYDVKMKEKGDIPEGYSVSREKKERFSLILESASTNQTSMYLCASSFHSGNTDTQYFGPGTRLTVL.